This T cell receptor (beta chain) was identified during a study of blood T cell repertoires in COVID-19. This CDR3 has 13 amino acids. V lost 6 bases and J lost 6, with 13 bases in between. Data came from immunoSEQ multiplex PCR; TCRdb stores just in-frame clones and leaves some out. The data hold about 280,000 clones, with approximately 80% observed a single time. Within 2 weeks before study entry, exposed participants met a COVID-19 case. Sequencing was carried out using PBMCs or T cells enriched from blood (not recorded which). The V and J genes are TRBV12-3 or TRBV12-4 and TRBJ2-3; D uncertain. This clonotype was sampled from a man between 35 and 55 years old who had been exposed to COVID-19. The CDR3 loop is CASRVGLRDTQYF. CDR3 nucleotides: TGTGCCAGCAGGGTGGGCCTACGGGATACGCAGTATTTT.